This T cell receptor (beta chain) emerged from a study of long-term antiretroviral therapy in people with HIV. The immunoSEQ assay was v3.0, run at survey level. Produced via immunoSEQ multiplex PCR; TCRdb's table is partial and in-frame only. The profile covers 30,000 to 45,000 clones, with 75% to 90% appearing a single time and under 7% taken by the ten largest. The sample was unsorted PBMCs, taken 3.4 years after starting antiretroviral therapy. The TCR sequence derives from a man aged 30 to 45 with HIV.

The CDR3 loop is CASSFYSGNTIYF. The CDR3 DNA reads TGTGCCAGCAGCTTCTACTCTGGAAACACCATATATTTT. The chain links TRBV7-9 to TRBJ1-3; D gene uncertain. The germline CDR1 and CDR2 sequences are SEHNR and FQNEAQ (reference sequence). The CDR3 contains 13 residues. Trimming left V 3 bases short and J 0 bases short, with 3 bases between.